This T cell receptor beta chain was obtained from a study of T cell responses to AZD1222 COVID-19 vaccine. Study-level results: Spike-specific TCRs gained breadth and depth after people received two AZD1222 doses.

From germline, CDR1 is SGHAT and CDR2 FQNNGV. The CDR3 has 12 amino acids. The V end was cut by 2 bases, the J end by 3 bases, with 3 bases between. Both about-4-week and about-12-week second-dose recipients were combined. Only in-frame clones appear in the TCRdb table, and some are missing; sequencing was by immunoSEQ multiplex PCR. The data hold 95,000 to 100,000 clones, with 88% observed a single time. This clone has a single count. The antigen is undetermined. Source: peripheral blood, taken 28 days after the second AZD1222 dose. The sequence was obtained from an adult who received the AZD1222 COVID-19 vaccine. The chain couples TRBV11-2 to TRBJ2-3; no definite D call. The CDR3 loop is CASSLRTDTQYF. The CDR3 bases are TGTGCCAGCAGCTTACGGACAGATACGCAGTATTTT.